This T cell receptor beta chain was recovered during a study of CD8+ T cells in alopecia areata. Study overall: Treated patients were given 5 to 10 mg oral tofacitinib twice daily.

Sample treatment: oral pan-JAK inhibitor, 5-10 mg twice daily. Investigators isolated RNA and reverse transcribed it into cDNA to act as the sequencing template. Method: immunoSEQ multiplex PCR; TCRdb's copy keeps in-frame clones and lacks some. The sample lists over 150,000 clones, under 60% occurring once. Deletions cut 2 bases from V and 7 bases from J, with 14 bases between. Germline V lookup: CDR1 MNHEY, CDR2 SVGAGI. This CDR3 is 15 amino acids long. This sample comprised CD8+ T cells sorted from blood, obtained at week 24, from a patient treated with tofacitinib. V is TRBV6-5 and J is TRBJ2-2; D not resolved. The TCR originated in a human donor with alopecia areata. CDR3 coding DNA: TGTGCCAGCAGTTACGCCGGGTCCCAAAGCGGGGAGCTGTTTTTT. Translating gives CASSYAGSQSGELFF.